Listed below are T cell receptor beta chains from one sample, sequenced in a study of T cell repertoires in cytomegalovirus infection. Their cognate antigens are unknown. One entry per CDR3 protein, called by TCRdb with MiXCR from the reads. This table has 640,000 or so distinct CDR3 sequences, around a third appearing once. Sequenced material: cultured PBMCs, taken from culture after CMV antigen stimulation. These receptors were collected from a human donor in good health (CMV status not recorded). Some clones in this sample may be carry-over from other donors' samples. Each CDR3 is given with its conserved first and last residue. The D gene is left open where the match is weak. Expanded clones get a size class; other rows say once, few or many, or leave the size out.

d_call	clone_size	v_call	j_call	cdr3_nt	cdr3_aa
NA	few	TRBV19	TRBJ2-5	TGTGCCAGTAGTATAGATGGGGGTGGGGACCAAGAGACCCAGTACTTC	CASSIDGGGDQETQYF
TRBD2	NA	TRBV7-6	TRBJ2-7	TGTGCCAGCAGCCACGGCGATCCCGGGACTAGCGGCTACGAGCAGTACTTC	CASSHGDPGTSGYEQYF
TRBD1	once	TRBV4-1	TRBJ1-2	TGTGCCAGCAGCCAAGGAGGAGGGACAGGGGGCGTGAACTATGGCTACACCTTC	CASSQGGGTGGVNYGYTF
NA	few	TRBV28	TRBJ1-2	TGTGCCAGCAGTAAGACACCGTATGGCTACACCTTC	CASSKTPYGYTF
NA	NA	TRBV19	TRBJ1-1	TGTGCCAGTTCCCTGGGGAGGCACACTGAAGCTTTCTTT	CASSLGRHTEAFF
NA	NA	TRBV6-5	TRBJ2-3	TGTGCCAGCAGTTACCGGGTCACCACAGATACGCAGTATTTT	CASSYRVTTDTQYF
NA	NA	TRBV6-1	TRBJ2-7	TGTGCCAGCAGGGAGGACGGATCCTACGAGCAGTACTTC	CASREDGSYEQYF
TRBD1	NA	TRBV18	TRBJ1-2	TGTGCCAGCTCACCTACGACAGGGAGTAAGGGCTACACCTTC	CASSPTTGSKGYTF
TRBD1	NA	TRBV15	TRBJ2-5	TGTGCCACCAGCTGGGACAGGGGGGCCACCGGACAGACCCAGTACTTC	CATSWDRGATGQTQYF
NA	NA	TRBV7-6	TRBJ2-7	TGTGCCAGCAGCCCGCAATGGGGGGAGCAGTACTTC	CASSPQWGEQYF
NA	many	TRBV7-2	TRBJ1-4	TGTGCCAGCAGCTTCGGACCTAATGAAAAACTGTTTTTT	CASSFGPNEKLFF
NA	few	TRBV6-1	TRBJ1-1	TGTGCCAGCAGTTATTATTCGAGGAACACTGAAGCTTTCTTT	CASSYYSRNTEAFF
NA	NA	TRBV12-3/TRBV12-4	TRBJ2-1	TGTGCCAGCAGTTTAGAGAGCCCATCCTACAATGAGCAGTTCTTC	CASSLESPSYNEQFF
NA	NA	TRBV2	TRBJ1-1	TGTGCCACTAGAGAGGGGGGGGTCACTGAAGCTTTCTTT	CATREGGVTEAFF
NA	few	TRBV28	TRBJ1-5	TGTGCCAGCAGGGCCAGGGAAGTATGGAATCAGCCCCAGCATTTT	CASRAREVWNQPQHF
TRBD1	NA	TRBV2	TRBJ1-2	TGTGCCAGCACGGGACAGGGGATCCATGGCTACACCTTC	CASTGQGIHGYTF
NA	NA	TRBV7-2	TRBJ2-7	TGTGCCAGCAGCTTAGAGGCTAGCGCTGGCTACGAGCAGTACTTC	CASSLEASAGYEQYF
NA	few	TRBV5-4	TRBJ2-7	TGTGCCAGCAGCTTGCCGGAGTACGAGCAGTACTTC	CASSLPEYEQYF
TRBD1	many	TRBV5-1	TRBJ2-7	TGCGCCAGCAGCCCGGGACAGGGGTTCAACGAGCAGTACTTC	CASSPGQGFNEQYF
NA	NA	TRBV6-2/TRBV6-3	TRBJ2-7	TGTGCCAGCAGTTACCACAGCGGGTCAACCTACGAGCAGTACTTC	CASSYHSGSTYEQYF
NA	NA	TRBV5-1	TRBJ1-5	TGCGCCAGCAGTCCGGACCCGGATAGCAATCAGCCCCAGCATTTT	CASSPDPDSNQPQHF
TRBD1	NA	TRBV20-1	TRBJ2-7	TGCAGTGCTAGAGCTCATGGACAGGGCCGCTACGAGCAGTACTTC	CSARAHGQGRYEQYF
NA	many	TRBV7-6	TRBJ1-4	TGTGCCAGCAGCCCCGGGGCGGCTAATGAAAAACTGTTTTTT	CASSPGAANEKLFF
NA	few	TRBV7-6	TRBJ2-1	TGTGCCAGCAGCTTAGTGGCCCTAGCCCCTATCTACAATGAGCAGTTCTTC	CASSLVALAPIYNEQFF
NA	NA	TRBV20-1	TRBJ1-6	TGCAGTGCTAGGGTGGACAGCGGGCCCCGCTCACCCCTCCACTTT	CSARVDSGPRSPLHF
NA	NA	TRBV20-1	TRBJ1-5	TGCAGTGCTAGAGCCCCGGGGATTAGCAATCAGCCCCAGCATTTT	CSARAPGISNQPQHF
TRBD1	few	TRBV7-6	TRBJ1-4	TGTGCCAGCAGTTTGATGCAGGGGGGAAAACTGTTTTTT	CASSLMQGGKLFF
NA	few	TRBV12-3/TRBV12-4	TRBJ2-1	TGTGCCAGCAGTTTCGTTCCGACTTTCTCTGGCAATGAGCAGTTCTTC	CASSFVPTFSGNEQFF
TRBD1	few	TRBV7-9	TRBJ1-1	TGTGCCAGCAGCTCAGGAGGGGACAGGGGGTTTTCGGACGAACAATGGGGGCCTGAAGCTTTCTTT	CASSSGGDRGFSDEQWGPEAFF
NA	NA	TRBV20-1	TRBJ1-4	TGCAGTGCTATCCACAGCGCGAAGAATGAAAAACTGTTTTTT	CSAIHSAKNEKLFF
TRBD2	NA	TRBV28	TRBJ2-1	TGTGCCAGCAGCCACCTAGCGGGGGGGCATCATGAGCAGTTCTTC	CASSHLAGGHHEQFF
NA	many	TRBV7-8	TRBJ2-1	TGTGCCAGCAGCTCCACAACAGGGTCTCTACACAATGAGCAGTTCTTC	CASSSTTGSLHNEQFF
NA	NA	TRBV19	TRBJ1-1	TGTGCCACTTCGTGGCGGGCGGGAGCTTTCTTT	CATSWRAGAFF
TRBD2	NA	TRBV6-2/TRBV6-3	TRBJ2-5	TGTGCCAGCAGTCCAAGGACTAGCGCCAGTAACCAAGAGACCCAGTACTTC	CASSPRTSASNQETQYF
NA	few	TRBV20-1	TRBJ2-1	TGCAGTGCTGTCGGGGACCCTTACAATGAGCAGTTCTTC	CSAVGDPYNEQFF
NA	NA	TRBV6-2/TRBV6-3	TRBJ2-3	TGTGCCAGCAGTTACTCGGCCAGGGATTATTCAGATACGCAGTATTTT	CASSYSARDYSDTQYF
TRBD1	NA	TRBV19	TRBJ1-6	TGTGCCAGTAGTCCTCACCGGGACAGCTATAATTCACCCCTCCACTTT	CASSPHRDSYNSPLHF
NA	NA	TRBV6-1	TRBJ2-1	TGTGCCAGCAGCAGGGGGGACAGAAACAATGAGCAGTTCTTC	CASSRGDRNNEQFF
NA	many	TRBV7-2	TRBJ1-2	TGTGCCAGCGGGCGGGGGTGGGACCACTATGGCTACACCTTC	CASGRGWDHYGYTF
NA	NA	TRBV11-2	TRBJ2-3	TGTGCCAGCGCCCAGGGGGGGCGCACAGATACGCAGTATTTT	CASAQGGRTDTQYF
TRBD2	NA	TRBV6-5	TRBJ2-1	TGTGCCAGCAGTTACTCGAGCGGGGGGACTGCTGAGCAGTTCTTC	CASSYSSGGTAEQFF
NA	NA	TRBV7-6	TRBJ1-3	TGTGCCAGCAGTCCTCCTGGGGCTAGCTCTGGAAACACCATATATTTT	CASSPPGASSGNTIYF
NA	NA	TRBV7-8	TRBJ2-1	TGTGCCAGCAGCTTAGACCGTGAGCAGTTCTTC	CASSLDREQFF
NA	NA	TRBV4-1	TRBJ2-7	TGCGCCAGCAGCCAAGAATCCCAGGCTGGATTCTACGAGCAGTACTTC	CASSQESQAGFYEQYF
NA	few	TRBV12-3/TRBV12-4	TRBJ1-2	TGTGCCAGCAGCCGTGTGGGGGATGGCTACACCTTC	CASSRVGDGYTF
NA	NA	TRBV5-5	TRBJ1-2	TGTGCCAGCAGCTGGCGGTCCTATGGCTACACCTTC	CASSWRSYGYTF
NA	few	TRBV24-1	TRBJ2-7	TGTGCCACCAGTGACCAAGACTACGAGCAGTACTTC	CATSDQDYEQYF
NA	few	TRBV12-3/TRBV12-4	TRBJ2-3	TGTGCCAGCATCGTGGGGGGTTATTCAGATACGCAGTATTTT	CASIVGGYSDTQYF
NA	many	TRBV12-3/TRBV12-4	TRBJ1-5	TGTGCCAGCAGTTTAACGGGGTCGGGCAATCAGCCCCAGCATTTT	CASSLTGSGNQPQHF
TRBD1	NA	TRBV20-1	TRBJ2-7	TGCAGTGCGCATATTGACAGGGTCTACGAGCAGTACTTC	CSAHIDRVYEQYF
NA	NA	TRBV11-2	TRBJ2-7	TGTGCCAGCAGCCCAGGGAACTCCTACGAGCAGTACTTC	CASSPGNSYEQYF
NA	few	TRBV7-2	TRBJ2-3	TGTGCCAGCCGCGCAGAGGCCCTGAGAAGCACAGATACGCAGTATTTT	CASRAEALRSTDTQYF
TRBD2	once	TRBV6-2/TRBV6-3	TRBJ2-2	TGTGCCAGCAGTCGGACTAGCGGGAGACGCGGGGAGCTGTTTTTT	CASSRTSGRRGELFF
NA	NA	TRBV4-1	TRBJ2-1	TGCGCCAGCGCTTCCCCTGGCGCCTACAATGAGCAGTTCTTC	CASASPGAYNEQFF
NA	NA	TRBV5-6	TRBJ2-3	TGTGCCAGCCGGATGACTCCGACAAGCACAGATACGCAGTATTTT	CASRMTPTSTDTQYF
TRBD1	NA	TRBV11-2	TRBJ1-4	TGTGCCAGCAGCTTCCGGACAGGGGCAACTAATGAAAAACTGTTTTTT	CASSFRTGATNEKLFF
NA	NA	TRBV4-3	TRBJ2-2	TGCGCCAGCAGCCCTTCCAGCCGATCCGGGGAGCTGTTTTTT	CASSPSSRSGELFF
NA	NA	TRBV4-2	TRBJ1-4	TGTGCCAGCAGCCAGGGTGACAGCCAGGGGAGTGAAAAACTGTTTTTT	CASSQGDSQGSEKLFF
TRBD1	few	TRBV7-9	TRBJ2-5	TGTGCCAGCAGCCCTCCGGGACAGGCGTCCCAAGAGACCCAGTACTTC	CASSPPGQASQETQYF